Sequencing of this TCR beta chain was carried out in a study of T-cell memory formation after mild COVID-19. Across the whole study: TCR clusters were mostly donor specific.

Constant-segment primers served in 5'RACE that generated TCR alpha and TCR beta cDNA libraries bearing sample barcodes and UMIs. One entry per CDR3 protein, called by TCRdb with MiXCR from the 5' RACE reads. The sample records tens of thousands of distinct CDR3 sequences, around 10% being singletons. This clonotype has more than one count but fewer than ten. The source material was PBMCs or a T cell subset sorted from them (not recorded which). This receptor was identified in a man between 18 and 35 years old who had mild COVID-19 (a few samples of this study predate the infection). Cell type and time point are not known.

CDR3 in DNA: TGTGCCAGCAGCCGAGGGGGGGGTCCTCAAGAGACCCAGTACTTC. Protein sequence: CASSRGGGPQETQYF. The chain joins TRBV9 to TRBJ2-5; possibly TRBD2 for D (7 bases). The ends were cut back, 4 bases at V and 2 bases at J, with 15 bases in the middle. Germline lookup yields CDR1 SGDLS and CDR2 YYNGEE. This CDR3 region has 15 residues.